This is a list of T cell receptor beta chains from one sample in a study of Ad26.COV2.S vaccination and SARS-CoV-2 variants. Sequencing used immunoSEQ multiplex PCR; TCRdb keeps in-frame clones, though not all of them. There are 200,000 to 250,000 clones in the sample; around 89% occur only once, and around a tenth lies in the top ten. This specimen consisted of peripheral blood, obtained in a trial of Ad26.COV2.S vaccine versus placebo. These receptors came from a person aged 18-60 years who received the Ad26.COV2.S COVID-19 vaccine or a placebo. CDR3s leave out the opening cysteine and the closing phenylalanine or tryptophan.

V gene,CDR3 protein
TRBV19,ASQTGVAGANVLT
TRBV18,ASSPESGKEQF
TRBV6-4,ASSDGGWNSPLH
TRBV28,ASSFSGLSEKLF
TRBV30,AWSVRRLAGDSNEQF
TRBV5-1,ASSPNRALAYEQY
TRBV28,ASRGSNYGYT
TRBV5-1,ASSLATGSGNTIY
TRBV9,ASTLRSEGYTGELF
TRBV11-2,ASRQSSGAGSYNEQF
TRBV3-1/TRBV3-2,ASSPGQLNSPLH
TRBV6-2/TRBV6-3,ASSPGTGRYGYT
TRBV24-1,ATSEGGHLSGANVLT
TRBV27,ASSFGGIYSNQPQH
TRBV28,ASSQTGTHYEQY
TRBV10-3,AISELGGKLF
TRBV7-9,ASSFRDFMTPQPYEQY
TRBV19,ASSGLTGNNQPQH
TRBV19,ASSIGQGYTDTQY
TRBV18,ASSPQGDQNEQF
TRBV7-2,ASSRSGRSTDTQY
TRBV6-1,ASSETTYEQY
TRBV25-1,ASSEWGNQPQH
TRBV19,ASTDRDRSYGYT
TRBV4-2,ASSQVTGVYGYT
TRBV24-1,ATSSPSAIIHPST
TRBV27,ATRSGLGYNEQF
TRBV6-2/TRBV6-3,ASSYPQGLAGAETQY
TRBV18,ASSPGTGGEQPQH
TRBV5-1,ASSSSQDRPLH
TRBV28,ASSLRGNYEQY
TRBV19,ASSIRGTRDEQY
TRBV10-3,AISEAGLTGANVLT
TRBV10-1,ASRQGPNTGELF
TRBV7-9,ASSLVLNTEAF
TRBV6-2/TRBV6-3,ASSPYVGASYEQY
TRBV19,ASSNDRASYNEQF
TRBV28,ASSLGLLTTNEKLF
TRBV9,ASSDRGVGEQY
TRBV15,ATRDMSNQPQH
TRBV6-5,ASRLAQGTYEQY
TRBV11-2,ASRSGTAHEKLF
TRBV28,ASSLFGTENTGELF
TRBV15,ATSDTGGEVTEAF
TRBV7-9,ASSPAGGYEQF
TRBV6-2/TRBV6-3,ASSSGDHYGYT
TRBV4-2,ASSQDRENYGYT
TRBV6-5,ASSYSSAGNEKLF
TRBV5-1,ASSFGSGSYEQY
TRBV12-3/TRBV12-4,ASSFGVWEQY
TRBV24-1,ATSDAGQSNYGYT
TRBV6-6,ASSLPGRRNNEQF
TRBV3-1/TRBV3-2,ASSQDLIGGGQGGEGYT
TRBV12-3/TRBV12-4,ASSLLGGTEAF
TRBV11-1,ASSLVGGRETQY
TRBV7-2,ASSLAGGINDYT
TRBV28,ASSFTGQGKNEQY
TRBV9,ASSVGGAVPYEQY
TRBV3-1/TRBV3-2,ASSRQGWSMNTEAF